The T cell receptor beta chain under discussion was sequenced for a study of blood T cells in healthy people across ages. Next came a second PCR, run for about 7 to 12 cycles, which used a sample-barcoded 5' primer along with a J-beta primer mix. MiXCR was run by TCRdb on the 5' RACE reads, yielding one entry per CDR3 protein. This sample has hundreds of thousands of distinct CDR3 sequences, with around 50% found just once. Ten or more counts support this clonotype. CDR3 size: 13 residues. J gave up 6 bases and V 7 bases, and 6 bases lay outside the gene matches. Germline loops: CDR1 MDHEN, CDR2 SYDVKM.

The sample was blood. The TCR sequence derives from a woman over 75 in good health. V and J are TRBV28 and TRBJ2-7; 10 nucleotides match TRBD1. The CDR3 reads CASTIGQGGEQYF. For the CDR3, the DNA is TGTGCCAGCACCATCGGACAGGGGGGCGAGCAGTACTTC.